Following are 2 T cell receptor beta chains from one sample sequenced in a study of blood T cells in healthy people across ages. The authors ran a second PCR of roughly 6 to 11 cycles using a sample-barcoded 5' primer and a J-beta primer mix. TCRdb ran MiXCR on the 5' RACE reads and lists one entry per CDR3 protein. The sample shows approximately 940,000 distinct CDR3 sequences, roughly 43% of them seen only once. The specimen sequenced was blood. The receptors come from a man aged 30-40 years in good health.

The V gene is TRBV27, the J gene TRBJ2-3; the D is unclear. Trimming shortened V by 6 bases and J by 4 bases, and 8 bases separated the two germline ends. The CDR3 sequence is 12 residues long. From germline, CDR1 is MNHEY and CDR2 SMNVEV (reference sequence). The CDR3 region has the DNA TGTGCCAGCAGCCGGTTCGCAGATACGCAGTATTTT. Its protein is CASSRFADTQYF.

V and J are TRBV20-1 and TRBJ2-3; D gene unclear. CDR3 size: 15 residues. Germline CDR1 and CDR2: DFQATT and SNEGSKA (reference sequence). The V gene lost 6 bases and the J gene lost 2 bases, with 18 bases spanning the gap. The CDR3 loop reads CSATLLVPPTDTQYF. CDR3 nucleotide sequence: TGCAGTGCCACCCTTCTGGTGCCCCCCACAGATACGCAGTATTTT.